The 20 T cell receptor beta chains below all came from one sample that was sequenced in a study of T cells in Graves' hyperthyroidism and ophthalmopathy. Authors of the study amplified TCR beta CDR3 regions from RNA transcripts. A set of HTBI primers served as the primers for a first-round RT-PCR of the TCR CDR3. TCRdb re-called the multiplex PCR reads through MiXCR, storing one row per CDR3 protein. The top ten clones hold about a quarter of a sample with roughly 100,000 distinct CDR3 sequences, about 50% of them seen once. Sequenced: blood. The receptors originated from a man aged 40-49 years with Graves' hyperthyroidism.

The genes are TRBV7-9 and TRBJ1-3; 8 bases are a match to TRBD1. J gave up 4 bases and V 7 bases, and 3 bases lay outside the gene matches. The CDR3 totals 13 residues. Germline V lookup: CDR1 SEHNR, CDR2 FQNEAQ (reference sequence). CDR3 in amino acids: CASTRGQGNTIYF. In nucleotides, the CDR3 is TGTGCCAGCACCAGGGGGCAAGGAAACACCATATATTTT.

This clonotype was seen at least ten times. The chain couples TRBV7-2 to TRBJ1-5, with 7 bases matching TRBD1. Losses at the gene ends were 4 bases for V and 4 bases for J; bases not matched to a gene: 4. Germline lookup yields CDR1 SGHTA and CDR2 FQGNSA. The CDR3 consists of 14 residues. CDR3 DNA: TGTGCCAGCAGCTCCAGGGGGGGTAATCAGCCCCAGCATTTT. Amino acid sequence: CASSSRGGNQPQHF.

The chain carries TRBV25-1 and TRBJ1-2, with D perhaps TRBD1 (6 bases). The CDR3 has 13 amino acids. Deletions cut 9 bases from V and 6 bases from J, with 17 bases between. Germline V lookup: CDR1 MGHDK, CDR2 SYGVNS. The chain's CDR3 is CARPNQGRNGYTF. The CDR3, as DNA: TGTGCCAGGCCCAATCAGGGGCGGAATGGCTACACCTTC.

This clonotype was observed at least ten times. Being one base from a much bigger clone, this may be a read error. The chain uses TRBV29-1 and TRBJ2-7; perhaps D is TRBD1 or TRBD2 (5 bases each). Germline CDR1 and CDR2: SQVTM and ANQGSEA. CDR3 length equals 11 residues. The CDR3 sequence is CNVEGPGEQYF. The CDR3 coding sequence is TGCAACGTTGAGGGGCCCGGCGAGCAGTACTTC.

V gene TRBV11-2 combines with J gene TRBJ2-1, with 13 bases matching TRBD2. The germline CDR1 and CDR2 sequences are SGHAT and FQNNGV. The length of the CDR3 is 15 residues. V lost 8 bases, J lost 7 bases, and 8 bases stayed unmatched. The CDR3 here is CASSSGTSGENEQFF. The DNA of the CDR3 is TGTGCCAGCTCATCCGGGACTAGCGGGGAGAATGAGCAGTTCTTC.

This chain connects TRBV7-2 to TRBJ2-6, with TRBD1 as a possible D gene (6 bases). CDR1 and CDR2 (germline): SGHTA, FQGNSA. Between the trimmed V and J ends, which lost 1 base and 2 bases, there was a span of 12 bases. The CDR3 sequence is 17 residues long. CDR3: CASSLGNRVPGANVLTF. As DNA, the CDR3 is TGTGCCAGCAGCTTAGGGAACAGGGTGCCTGGGGCCAACGTCCTGACTTTC.

This clonotype was picked up many times. The chain links TRBV15 to TRBJ2-7; 7 nucleotides match TRBD1. The V segment lost 4 bases and the J segment 9 bases; nucleotides outside the gene matches: 12. The germline CDR1 and CDR2 sequences are LNHNV and YYDKDF (reference sequence). The CDR3 consists of 14 residues. The DNA for the CDR3 is TGTGCCACCAGCACGAACCCGGGACAGAAGCCGCAGTACTTC. Its translation: CATSTNPGQKPQYF.

The rearrangement joins TRBV25-1 to TRBJ2-4; 9 bases line up with TRBD1. From germline, CDR1 is MGHDK and CDR2 SYGVNS. The CDR3 consists of 15 residues. J lost 2 bases, V lost 4 bases, and 3 bases had no gene match. The CDR3 region is CASSVGTGTKNIQYF. In DNA, the CDR3 is TGTGCCAGCAGTGTGGGGACAGGGACCAAAAACATTCAGTACTTC.

The rearrangement uses TRBV11-2 and TRBJ1-5; the D gene is possibly TRBD1 (5 bases). CDR1 is SGHAT and CDR2 is FQNNGV in the germline V gene. The CDR3 loop spans 14 amino acids. Trimming pared 1 base from V and 6 bases from J, leaving 10 bases between. CDR3 amino acids: CASSLVGPGQPQHF. CDR3 DNA sequence: TGTGCCAGCAGCTTAGTGGGGCCCGGTCAGCCCCAGCATTTT.

The chain uses TRBV7-9 and TRBJ2-3, with D uncertain. Germline V gene sequence: CDR1 SEHNR, CDR2 FQNEAQ (reference sequence). The V gene lost 3 bases and the J gene lost 1 base, with 8 bases spanning the gap. CDR3 length equals 14 residues. The CDR3 nucleotides are TGTGCCAGCAGCTTCTCGGGCGGCACAGATACGCAGTATTTT. Its translation: CASSFSGGTDTQYF.

The chain couples TRBV6-6 to TRBJ2-2; D is possibly TRBD1 or TRBD2 (5 bases each). The CDR3 contains 16 residues. V lost 2 bases and J 0 bases, leaving 10 bases between the germline ends. From germline, CDR1 is MNHNY and CDR2 SVGAGI (reference sequence). The CDR3 DNA follows: TGTGCCAGCAGTTACGGTGGGGGATCGAACACCGGGGAGCTGTTTTTT. Its protein product is CASSYGGGSNTGELFF.

Regarding this clonotype: This may be a read error, as it is one base from a much larger clone. V and J are TRBV12-3 or TRBV12-4 and TRBJ2-1, with TRBD1 identical over 7 bases. The CDR3 spans 16 residues. After removal of 4 bases from V and 2 bases from J, the junction contained 8 bases not matched to a gene. In nucleotides, the CDR3 is TGTGCCAGCAGTTCCCAGGGGACAGATCCCTACAATGAGCAGTTCTTC. Residues: CASSSQGTDPYNEQFF.

A remark on this clonotype: A read error may account for a junction end that differs from germline. The chain is built from TRBV10-3 and TRBJ2-7, with 12 bases fitting TRBD1. Germline V gene sequence: CDR1 ENHRY, CDR2 SYGVKD. This CDR3 is built from 14 residues. The CDR3 DNA sequence: TGTACCATCAGTCCGGGACAGGGGGCCCACGAGCAGTACTTC. The encoded protein is CTISPGQGAHEQYF.

This clonotype was observed a single time. The chain is built from TRBV5-4 and TRBJ2-1, with D hard to call. This CDR3 is built from 14 residues. Looked up from germline, CDR1 is SGHNT and CDR2 is YYREEE (reference sequence). V lost 4 bases to trimming and J lost 3 bases, with 11 bases between them. This CDR3 is CASSPAAVYNEQFF. The CDR3 bases are TGTGCCAGCAGCCCGGCGGCGGTCTACAATGAGCAGTTCTTC.

Regarding this clonotype: The germline gene is not matched at one end of the junction; a read error may be the cause. The chain carries TRBV7-2 and TRBJ2-2; a weak D match, TRBD2 (6 bases). The CDR3 contains 13 residues. Germline loops: CDR1 SGHTA, CDR2 FQGNSA. CDR3 nucleotide sequence: TGTGCCAGCAGCTTGGCGAACACCGGGGGGCTGTTTTTT. Residues: CASSLANTGGLFF.

As concerns this clonotype: The DNA is omitted, as the CDR3 cannot be located on it reliably, and the CDR3 follows TCRdb's listing. V is TRBV20-1 and J is TRBJ2-4; whether TRBD2, the table's D call, matches the DNA was not checked. The CDR3 spans 18 residues, counting both ends. Per the germline V gene, CDR1 is DFQATT and CDR2 is SNEGSKA (reference sequence). CDR3 sequence: CSARDDFRGIAGGNEQFF.

As regards this clonotype: The final CDR3 position lacks the conserved phenylalanine or tryptophan, pointing to a likely read error. The CDR3 loop reads CATSRARETQYC. DNA of the CDR3: TGTGCCACCAGCAGGGCTCGAGAGACCCAGTACTGC. The rearrangement uses TRBV6-5 and TRBJ2-5; D perhaps matches TRBD1 (5 bases). The V end was cut by 10 bases, the J end by 4 bases, with 13 bases between. This CDR3 is 12 amino acids long. The V gene's germline CDR1 is MNHEY and CDR2 SVGAGI.

V is TRBV15 and J is TRBJ2-7; 10 positions match TRBD2. The CDR3 runs to 17 residues. The germline V gene encodes CDR1 LNHNV and CDR2 YYDKDF (reference sequence). The J segment lost 3 bases and the V segment lost 0 bases, leaving 8 bases of the junction unmatched. The DNA of the CDR3 is TGTGCCACCAGCAGAGACCCTCTAGCGGGAGTTGACTACGAGCAGTACTTC. Translating gives CATSRDPLAGVDYEQYF.

Many counts were recorded for this clonotype. The rearrangement uses TRBV2 and TRBJ2-3; 13 nucleotides match TRBD2. There are 16 residues in the CDR3. CDR1 and CDR2 from the germline V gene are SNHLY and FYNNEI. V shed 7 bases, J shed 0 bases, and the junction held 4 bases outside the gene matches. CDR3: CASKGTSGTSTDTQYF. DNA of the CDR3: TGTGCCAGCAAAGGGACTAGCGGGACTAGCACAGATACGCAGTATTTT.

Only one count was recorded for this clonotype. J is TRBJ2-5 and V is TRBV20-1; the match to TRBD1 covers 7 bases. The CDR3 has 14 residues. Trimming at V came to 5 bases and at J to 9 bases, leaving 15 bases not matched to a gene. Germline V gives CDR1 DFQATT, CDR2 SNEGSKA (reference sequence). The CDR3 region is CSAHTGTVLQPQYF. CDR3 DNA sequence: TGCAGTGCTCATACCGGGACAGTACTTCAGCCCCAGTACTTC.